A selection of T cell receptor beta chains follows, all from one sample in a study of blood T cell repertoires in COVID-19. This table comes from immunoSEQ multiplex PCR, and its TCRdb copy is limited to in-frame clones, with some not included. The sample includes about 72,000 clones, approximately 87% of them seen just once. The material sequenced was peripheral blood. These receptors were obtained from a woman at least 80 years old with acute or convalescent COVID-19. Each CDR3 is given with its conserved first and last residue. D genes are given only for firm matches. Rows may omit the clone size; those that give it use once, few, many or a size class.

D	V	size	J	CDR3	DNA
NA	TRBV6-2/TRBV6-3	NA	TRBJ2-5	CASSYGLQETQYF	TGTGCCAGCAGTTACGGGCTCCAAGAGACCCAGTACTTC
NA	TRBV12-3/TRBV12-4	NA	TRBJ2-1	CASRDPGNEQFF	TGTGCCAGCAGGGACCCGGGGAATGAGCAGTTCTTC
NA	TRBV27	NA	TRBJ1-5	CASSLGWSNQPQHF	TGTGCCAGCAGTTTAGGCTGGAGCAATCAGCCCCAGCATTTT
NA	TRBV9	NA	TRBJ2-7	CASSPGSTSSYEQYF	TGTGCCAGCAGCCCGGGATCGACAAGCTCCTACGAGCAGTACTTC
TRBD1	TRBV10-2	NA	TRBJ1-1	CASSEYRTGGTEAFF	TGCGCCAGCAGTGAGTATAGGACAGGGGGCACTGAAGCTTTCTTT
TRBD2	TRBV5-1	NA	TRBJ2-7	CASSLASGSASSEQYF	TGCGCCAGCAGCTTGGCTAGCGGGAGCGCTTCCTCCGAGCAGTACTTC
TRBD2	TRBV3-1/TRBV3-2	NA	TRBJ2-1	CASSQATSASWDEQFF	TGTGCCAGCAGCCAAGCGACTAGCGCGTCTTGGGATGAGCAGTTCTTC
NA	TRBV19	NA	TRBJ1-6	CASSTTGGGNSPLHF	TGTGCCAGTAGTACCACCGGCGGGGGTAATTCACCCCTCCACTTT
NA	TRBV3-1/TRBV3-2	NA	TRBJ1-2	CASSSGVSNYGYTF	TGTGCCAGCAGCTCCGGGGTATCTAACTATGGCTACACCTTC
NA	TRBV10-2	NA	TRBJ2-3	CASRSRAGAKKGTDTQYF	TGCGCCAGCAGGAGTAGGGCGGGGGCCAAAAAGGGAACAGATACGCAGTATTTT
TRBD2	TRBV20-1	NA	TRBJ2-1	CSASVLAGRDEQFF	TGCAGTGCTAGTGTACTAGCGGGAAGGGATGAGCAGTTCTTC
TRBD2	TRBV5-4	NA	TRBJ2-1	CASRTTSGSYNEQFF	TGTGCCAGCAGGACGACTAGCGGAAGCTACAATGAGCAGTTCTTC
NA	TRBV15	NA	TRBJ1-1	CATSRESLRNTEAFF	TGTGCCACCAGCAGAGAGTCTCTGAGGAACACTGAAGCTTTCTTT
NA	TRBV20-1	NA	TRBJ2-7	CSARYLDEQYF	TGCAGTGCTAGATATCTCGACGAGCAGTACTTC
TRBD2	TRBV19	NA	TRBJ2-7	CASSKREGLYEQYF	TGTGCCAGTAGCAAGCGGGAGGGCCTCTACGAGCAGTACTTC
TRBD2	TRBV30	NA	TRBJ2-5	CAWSVLGTSDYQETQYF	TGTGCCTGGAGTGTACTAGGGACTAGCGATTACCAAGAGACCCAGTACTTC
TRBD2	TRBV15	NA	TRBJ2-2	CATSRSSGGAPLTGELFF	TGTGCCACCAGCAGATCGTCGGGAGGGGCCCCCCTCACCGGGGAGCTGTTTTTT
NA	TRBV2	NA	TRBJ1-1	CASSENKPWGGTEAFF	TGTGCCAGCAGTGAAAATAAGCCCTGGGGAGGAACTGAAGCTTTCTTT
NA	TRBV11-2	NA	TRBJ2-1	CASSFSSYNEQFF	TGTGCCAGCAGCTTCAGCTCCTACAATGAGCAGTTCTTC
NA	TRBV2	NA	TRBJ1-1	CASSPTGGTEAFF	TGTGCCAGCAGCCCTACGGGGGGCACTGAAGCTTTCTTT
NA	TRBV9	few	TRBJ1-6	CASSVEEGSPLHF	TGTGCCAGCAGCGTAGAGGAGGGCTCACCCCTCCACTTT
NA	TRBV5-6	once	TRBJ1-2	CASSLGPENYGYTF	TGTGCCAGCAGCTTGGGTCCAGAAAACTATGGCTACACCTTC
NA	TRBV10-3	NA	TRBJ2-5	CAISDQRETQYF	TGTGCCATCAGTGACCAGCGAGAGACCCAGTACTTC
NA	TRBV9	NA	TRBJ2-1	CASSVGARISSYNEQFF	TGTGCCAGCAGCGTAGGGGCGCGTATAAGCTCCTACAATGAGCAGTTCTTC
NA	TRBV6-1	NA	TRBJ1-3	CASSEITGSGNTIYF	TGTGCCAGCAGTGAAATCACAGGGAGCGGAAACACCATATATTTT
TRBD2	TRBV4-2	NA	TRBJ2-7	CASSPGTTYEQYF	TGTGCCAGCAGCCCCGGGACTACCTACGAGCAGTACTTC
NA	TRBV5-1	NA	TRBJ1-1	CASSLGQVTEAFF	TGCGCCAGCAGCTTGGGACAGGTCACTGAAGCTTTCTTT
NA	TRBV25-1	NA	TRBJ2-7	CASSFSSRAGEAYEQYF	TGTGCCAGCAGTTTTTCTTCCAGGGCAGGAGAGGCCTACGAGCAGTACTTC
TRBD1	TRBV2	NA	TRBJ1-4	CASSRDRGQEKLFF	TGTGCCAGCAGTCGGGACAGGGGCCAGGAAAAACTGTTTTTT
NA	TRBV9	NA	TRBJ2-3	CASSPLGLSNTDTQYF	TGTGCCAGCAGCCCACTCGGACTGAGCAACACAGATACGCAGTATTTT
NA	TRBV29-1	NA	TRBJ2-5	CSVRPDSQETQYF	TGCAGCGTTAGACCGGACTCACAAGAGACCCAGTACTTC
TRBD2	TRBV11-3	NA	TRBJ2-7	CASSPGTIYEQYF	TGTGCCAGCAGCCCTGGGACTATTTACGAGCAGTACTTC
NA	TRBV18	NA	TRBJ2-3	CASSPLGQGGADTQYF	TGTGCCAGCTCACCCCTAGGACAGGGAGGGGCAGATACGCAGTATTTT
NA	TRBV4-1	NA	TRBJ1-1	CASSQARDTEAFF	TGCGCCAGCAGCCAAGCGAGAGACACTGAAGCTTTCTTT
NA	TRBV19	NA	TRBJ1-3	CASSGEAGNTIYF	TGTGCCAGCAGCGGGGAGGCTGGAAACACCATATATTTT
NA	TRBV4-1	NA	TRBJ2-5	CASSQLELVLETQYF	TGCGCCAGCAGCCAACTAGAACTCGTCCTAGAGACCCAGTACTTC
TRBD2	TRBV24-1	NA	TRBJ2-1	CATSDLGLAGLEQFF	TGTGCCACCAGTGACCTTGGACTAGCGGGCCTTGAGCAGTTCTTC
NA	TRBV5-6	NA	TRBJ1-2	CASLAGSYGYTF	TGTGCCAGCTTGGCGGGCTCCTATGGCTACACCTTC
NA	TRBV5-6	NA	TRBJ2-7	CASSSYYEQYF	TGTGCCAGCAGCTCCTACTACGAGCAGTACTTC
NA	TRBV6-6	NA	TRBJ2-2	CASSFRRQLNTGELFF	TGTGCCAGCAGTTTTCGGCGACAGCTGAACACCGGGGAGCTGTTTTTT